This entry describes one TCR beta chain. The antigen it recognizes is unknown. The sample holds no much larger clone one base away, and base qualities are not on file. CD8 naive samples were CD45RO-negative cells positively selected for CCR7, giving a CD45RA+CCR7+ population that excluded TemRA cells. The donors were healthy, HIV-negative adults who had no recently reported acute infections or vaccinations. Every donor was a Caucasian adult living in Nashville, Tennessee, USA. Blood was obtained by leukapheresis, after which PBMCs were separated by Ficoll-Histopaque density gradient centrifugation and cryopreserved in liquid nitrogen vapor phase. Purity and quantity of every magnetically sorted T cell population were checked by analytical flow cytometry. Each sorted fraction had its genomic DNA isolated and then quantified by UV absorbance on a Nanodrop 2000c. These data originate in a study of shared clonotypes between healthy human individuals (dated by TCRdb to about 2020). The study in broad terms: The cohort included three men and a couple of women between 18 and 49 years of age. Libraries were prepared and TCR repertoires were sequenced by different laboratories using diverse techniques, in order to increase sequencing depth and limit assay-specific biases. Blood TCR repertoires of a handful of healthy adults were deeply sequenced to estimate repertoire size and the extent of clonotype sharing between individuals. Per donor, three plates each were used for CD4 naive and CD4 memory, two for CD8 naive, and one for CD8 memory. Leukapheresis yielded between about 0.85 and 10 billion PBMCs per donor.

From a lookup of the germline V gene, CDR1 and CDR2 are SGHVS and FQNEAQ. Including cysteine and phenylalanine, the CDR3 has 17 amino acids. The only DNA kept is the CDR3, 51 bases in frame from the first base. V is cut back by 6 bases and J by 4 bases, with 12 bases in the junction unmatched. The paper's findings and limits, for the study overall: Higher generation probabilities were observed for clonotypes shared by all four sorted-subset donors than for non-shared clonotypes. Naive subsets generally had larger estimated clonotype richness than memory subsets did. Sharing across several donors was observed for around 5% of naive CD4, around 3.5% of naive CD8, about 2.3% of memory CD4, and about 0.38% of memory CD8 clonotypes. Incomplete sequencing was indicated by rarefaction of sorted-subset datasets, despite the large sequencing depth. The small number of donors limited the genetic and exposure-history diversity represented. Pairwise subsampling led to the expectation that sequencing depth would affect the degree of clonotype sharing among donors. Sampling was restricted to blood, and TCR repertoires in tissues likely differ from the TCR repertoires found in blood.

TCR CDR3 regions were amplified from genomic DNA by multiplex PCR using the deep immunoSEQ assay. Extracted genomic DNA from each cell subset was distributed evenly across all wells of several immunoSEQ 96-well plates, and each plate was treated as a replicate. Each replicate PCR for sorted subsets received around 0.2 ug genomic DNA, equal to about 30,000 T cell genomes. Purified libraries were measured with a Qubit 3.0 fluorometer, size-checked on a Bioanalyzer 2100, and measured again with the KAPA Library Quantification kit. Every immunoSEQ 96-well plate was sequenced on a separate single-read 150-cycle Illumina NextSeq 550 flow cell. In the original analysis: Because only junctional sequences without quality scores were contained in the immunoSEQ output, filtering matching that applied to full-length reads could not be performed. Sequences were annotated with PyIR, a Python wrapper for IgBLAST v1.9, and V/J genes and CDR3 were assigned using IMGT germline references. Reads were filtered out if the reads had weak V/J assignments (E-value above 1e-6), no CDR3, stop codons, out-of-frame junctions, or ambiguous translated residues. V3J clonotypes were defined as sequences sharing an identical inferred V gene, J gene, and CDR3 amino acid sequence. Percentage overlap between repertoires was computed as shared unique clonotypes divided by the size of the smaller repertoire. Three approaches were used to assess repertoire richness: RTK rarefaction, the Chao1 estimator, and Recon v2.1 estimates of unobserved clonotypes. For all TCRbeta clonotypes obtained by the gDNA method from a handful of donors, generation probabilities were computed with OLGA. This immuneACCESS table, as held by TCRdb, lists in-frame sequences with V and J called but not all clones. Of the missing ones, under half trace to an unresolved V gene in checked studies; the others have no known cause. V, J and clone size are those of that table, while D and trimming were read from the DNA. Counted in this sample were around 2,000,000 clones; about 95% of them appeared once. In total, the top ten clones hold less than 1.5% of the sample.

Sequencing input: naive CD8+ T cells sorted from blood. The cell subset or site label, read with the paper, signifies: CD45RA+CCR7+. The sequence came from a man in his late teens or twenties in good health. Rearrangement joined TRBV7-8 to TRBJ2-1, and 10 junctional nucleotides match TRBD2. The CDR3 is CASRHEIAGGRYNEQFF. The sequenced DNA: TGTGCCAGCAGACACGAAATAGCGGGGGGCCGATACAATGAGCAGTTCTTC.